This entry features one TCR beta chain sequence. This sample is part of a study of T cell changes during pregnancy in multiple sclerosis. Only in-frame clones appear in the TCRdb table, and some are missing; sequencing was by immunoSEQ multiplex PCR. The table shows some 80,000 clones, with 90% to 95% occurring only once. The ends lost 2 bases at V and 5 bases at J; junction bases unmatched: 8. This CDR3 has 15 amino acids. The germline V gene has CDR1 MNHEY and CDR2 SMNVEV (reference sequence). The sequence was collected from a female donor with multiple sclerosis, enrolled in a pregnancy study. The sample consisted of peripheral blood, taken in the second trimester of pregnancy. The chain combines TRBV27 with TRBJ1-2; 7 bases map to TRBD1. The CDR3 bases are TGTGCCAGCAGTTTAAAGGGGGCCCTGAAATATGGCTACACCTTC. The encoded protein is CASSLKGALKYGYTF.